One and the same sample provided the 21 T cell receptor beta chains below, sequenced in a study of response to subunit inactivated influenza vaccine. One entry per CDR3 protein, called by TCRdb with MiXCR from the RT-PCR reads. The sample lists 450,000 to 600,000 distinct CDR3 sequences, roughly 8.2% occurring once. Here the sequenced sample was PBMCs from blood, taken around 25 months after vaccination. The receptor set was obtained from a man aged 50 to 75 who received an inactivated influenza vaccine.

The chain joins TRBV7-6 to TRBJ2-7; 9 bases match TRBD1. In germline, CDR1 is SGHVS, CDR2 FNYEAQ. V lost 5 bases to trimming and J lost 3 bases; unmatched junction nucleotides: 5. The CDR3 is 14 amino acids. The CDR3 loop reads CASSMTGGLYEQYF. In DNA form, the CDR3 reads TGTGCCAGCAGCATGACAGGGGGACTCTACGAGCAGTACTTC.

The V and J genes are TRBV24-1 and TRBJ2-1, with TRBD1 matching over 9 bases. The CDR3 contains 16 residues. CDR1 KGHDR and CDR2 SFDVKD come from the germline V gene. J gave up 6 bases and V 5 bases, and 10 bases lay outside the gene matches. The CDR3 region has the DNA TGTGCCACCAGTGGAAAACAGGGGGCCTTGGTCAATGAGCAGTTCTTC. Amino acid sequence: CATSGKQGALVNEQFF.

CDR3 protein: CASSVDPEPATGELFF. DNA for the CDR3: TGTGCCAGCAGCGTAGATCCCGAGCCGGCCACCGGGGAGCTGTTTTTT. This sequence joins TRBV9 and TRBJ2-2; D gene ambiguous. Germline V gene sequence: CDR1 SGDLS, CDR2 YYNGEE. This CDR3 comprises 16 residues. Between the trimmed V and J ends, which lost 0 bases and 4 bases, there was a span of 13 bases.

In its sample, this clonotype was seen many times. CDR3 nucleotides: TGTGCCAGCAGCCCCCTGGGCAGGGGATACAATGAGCAGTTCTTC. Translated, it gives CASSPLGRGYNEQFF. This chain joins TRBV7-9 and TRBJ2-1; the D gene is possibly TRBD1 (6 bases). CDR1 and CDR2 (germline): SEHNR, FQNEAQ (reference sequence). CDR3 length: 15 residues. The V end lost 5 bases, the J end lost 4 bases, and 15 bases lay between the germline ends.

The table lists this clonotype with a few counts. The chain is built from TRBV5-1 and TRBJ2-4; possibly TRBD2 for D (5 bases). V was pared by 2 bases and J by 11 bases, with 11 bases between. The germline gives CDR1 SGHRS, CDR2 YFSETQ. The length of the CDR3 is 12 residues. CDR3 amino acids: CASSFDGVLQYF. The CDR3 DNA is TGCGCCAGCAGCTTCGACGGGGTTCTTCAGTACTTC.

There are a few counts of this clonotype. A much larger clonotype is one base distant, so this may be a read error. This chain uses TRBV7-2 with TRBJ2-7; D is ambiguous. V lost 4 bases and J 3 bases, leaving 4 bases between the germline ends. The CDR3 is made up of 11 amino acids. Germline-derived CDR1 and CDR2 are SGHTA and FQGNSA. CDR3 DNA: TGTGCCAGCAGCTCCCACTACGAGCAGTACTTC. Translation gives CASSSHYEQYF.

In this sample, this clonotype turned up a few times. The DNA for the CDR3 is TGCAGTGCTAGCAAAATGGGACGCCAGTTCTTC. Protein sequence: CSASKMGRQFF. The rearrangement uses TRBV20-1 and TRBJ2-1; tentatively, D is TRBD1 or TRBD2 (5 bases each). CDR3 length: 11 amino acids. Germline V CDR1 and CDR2: DFQATT, SNEGSKA (reference sequence). Trimming stripped 3 bases from V and 13 bases from J, with 13 bases between.

The chain has TRBV9 and TRBJ2-2; D is possibly TRBD1 (6 bases). Germline values: CDR1 SGDLS, CDR2 YYNGEE. CDR3 length equals 15 residues. V was cut by 3 bases and J by 1 base, with 10 bases left in between. For the CDR3, the DNA is TGTGCCAGCAGCGCTCTGACAGGGAACACCGGGGAGCTGTTTTTT. Translating it yields CASSALTGNTGELFF.

This clonotype was seen repeatedly, ten times or more. The chain is built from TRBV15 and TRBJ2-5; TRBD1 matches 7 bases. The CDR3 loop spans 14 amino acids. V shed 1 base and J 3 bases; nucleotides not matched to a gene: 2. The germline V gene encodes CDR1 LNHNV and CDR2 YYDKDF (reference sequence). Here the CDR3 reads CATSRGTGEETQYF. As DNA, the CDR3 is TGTGCCACCAGCAGAGGAACAGGGGAAGAGACCCAGTACTTC.

V usage is TRBV20-1 and J usage is TRBJ2-7, with no clear D. Germline CDR1 is DFQATT and CDR2 is SNEGSKA (reference sequence). V lost 6 bases to trimming and J lost 2 bases, with 8 bases between them. The length of the CDR3 is 11 residues. CDR3 nucleotides: TGCAGTGCCCCCGACCCCTACGAGCAGTACTTC. It encodes CSAPDPYEQYF.

The V gene is TRBV20-1, the J gene TRBJ2-2; no reliable D call. There are 12 residues in the CDR3. Germline CDR1 is DFQATT and CDR2 is SNEGSKA (reference sequence). With 6 bases removed from V and 6 bases from J, the gap between germline ends came to 11 bases. The CDR3 loop is CSAASNAGELFF. CDR3 nucleotides: TGCAGTGCCGCCTCAAACGCCGGGGAGCTGTTTTTT.

The chain links TRBV6-5 to TRBJ2-5; D not resolved. Trimming took off 0 bases at V and 2 bases at J, with 10 bases between the two ends. The CDR3 consists of 15 residues. From germline, CDR1 is MNHEY and CDR2 SVGAGI. CDR3 amino acids: CASSYSSAEQETQYF. The CDR3, as DNA: TGTGCCAGCAGTTACTCGTCGGCAGAGCAAGAGACCCAGTACTTC.

This clonotype was seen a handful of times. J is TRBJ1-5 and V is TRBV30; D may be TRBD1 (5 bases). The germline V gene has CDR1 GTSNPN and CDR2 SVGIG (reference sequence). The CDR3 extends over 13 amino acids. Trimming took off 1 base at V and 6 bases at J, with 10 bases between the two ends. Written as DNA, the CDR3 is TGTGCCTGGAGTGGGGGGAACAGTCAGCCCCAGCATTTT. It yields the protein CAWSGGNSQPQHF.

This clonotype has only a few counts. CDR3 nucleotides: TGTGCCAGCAGCGTAGTAGGTTCGGGTGAGCAGTTCTTC. Protein product: CASSVVGSGEQFF. The chain combines TRBV9 with TRBJ2-1; no clear D gene. V lost 0 bases to trimming and J lost 9 bases, with 10 bases between them. Germline lookup yields CDR1 SGDLS and CDR2 YYNGEE. The CDR3 covers 13 residues. The full variable domain, rest sourced from reference TRBV9 and TRBJ2-1, is DSGVTQTPKHLITATGQRVTLRCSPRSGDLSVYWYQQSLDQGLQFLIQYYNGEERAKGNILERFSAQQFPDLHSELNLSSLELGDSALYFCASSVVGSGEQFFGPGTRLTVL.

In DNA form, the CDR3 reads TGTGCCATCAGTGAGTCTGCTCCAGGGCGGGATGAAAAACTGTTTTTT. It codes for CAISESAPGRDEKLFF. The chain recombines TRBV10-3 with TRBJ1-4; possibly TRBD1 for D (5 bases). V was pared by 0 bases and J by 6 bases, with 14 bases between. The CDR3 runs to 16 residues. In germline, CDR1 is ENHRY, CDR2 SYGVKD.

The gene calls are TRBV7-2 and TRBJ1-1; TRBD1 agrees at 7 bases. The V gene's germline CDR1 is SGHTA and CDR2 FQGNSA. V shed 5 bases and J 7 bases; nucleotides not matched to a gene: 7. This CDR3 is built from 13 residues. CDR3 sequence reads: CASSPNRGYEAFF. The CDR3 DNA sequence: TGTGCCAGCAGCCCCAACAGGGGCTATGAAGCTTTCTTT. The entire variable domain, with the rest obtained from reference TRBV7-2 and TRBJ1-1, is as follows: GAGVSQSPSNKVTEKGKDVELRCDPISGHTALYWYRQSLGQGLEFLIYFQGNSAPDKSGLPSDRFSAERTGGSVSTLTIQRTQQEDSAVYLCASSPNRGYEAFFGQGTRLTVV.

The V call is TRBV21-1, the J call TRBJ2-7; the DNA was not used to check the table's D call, TRBD1. TRBV21-1 is a pseudogene. This CDR3 is 16 amino acids long. Here the CDR3 reads CASSNGAPAMPYEQYF. The CDR3 nucleotides are TGTGCCAGCAGCAATGGCGCCCCGGCTATGCCCTACGAGCAGTACTTC.

This clonotype was recorded a few times. The chain is built from TRBV20-1 and TRBJ2-7; no definite D call. The length of the CDR3 is 13 residues. Between the trimmed V and J ends, which lost 1 base and 2 bases, there was a span of 9 bases. Germline V gives CDR1 DFQATT, CDR2 SNEGSKA (reference sequence). The chain's CDR3 is CSARVKGTYEQYF. The DNA of the CDR3 is TGCAGTGCTAGAGTCAAGGGAACCTACGAGCAGTACTTC.

The sample holds many counts of this clonotype. The chain has TRBV29-1 and TRBJ2-1; 13 nucleotides line up with TRBD2. V was pared by 5 bases and J by 5 bases, with 3 bases of the junction left unmatched. Germline V gives CDR1 SQVTM, CDR2 ANQGSEA. This CDR3 has 14 residues. CDR3 in DNA: TGCAGCGTTTTCGGACTAGCGGGGGACAATGAGCAGTTCTTC. Amino acids: CSVFGLAGDNEQFF.

The gene calls are TRBV18 and TRBJ2-1; the D gene is possibly TRBD2 (6 bases). From germline, CDR1 is KGHSH and CDR2 LQKENI. The V end lost 3 bases, the J end lost 6 bases, and 12 bases lay between the germline ends. The CDR3 is 14 amino acids. The CDR3 DNA reads as TGTGCCAGCTCACCTCCGGCGGGGAGCAATGAGCAGTTCTTC. Its protein product is CASSPPAGSNEQFF.

The CDR3, as DNA: TGCGCCAGCAGCTTGAGGGCCAGCCCTGAGACCCAGTACTTC. It translates to CASSLRASPETQYF. The chain combines TRBV5-1 with TRBJ2-5; no firm D call. Germline V gene sequence: CDR1 SGHRS, CDR2 YFSETQ. V was cut by 1 base and J by 5 bases, with 12 bases left in between. The CDR3 has 14 residues. Filled out from reference TRBV5-1 and TRBJ2-5, the complete variable domain reads KAGVTQTPRYLIKTRGQQVTLSCSPISGHRSVSWYQQTPGQGLQFLFEYFSETQRNKGNFPGRFSGRQFSNSRSEMNVSTLELGDSALYLCASSLRASPETQYFGPGTRLLVL.